The clone carrying this TCR beta chain occurred many times. Its specificity is not known. All sorted populations exceeded 95% purity. The CDR3 sequence is 12 residues long. Germline values: CDR1 SQVTM, CDR2 ANQGSEA. Trimming pared 7 bases from V and 1 base from J, leaving 11 bases between. These data are taken from a study of beta chain features in type 1 diabetes. Notes on the study in general: Patients with type 1 diabetes carried fewer insertions and had more deletions at their VDJ junctions. Moderate but significant shortening of TCRB CDR3s was recorded in all four CD4+ subsets from Type 1 diabetes patients.

Expressed TCRB transcripts were sequenced because the entire RNA isolate underwent reverse transcription. Profiled with immunoSEQ multiplex PCR; TCRdb holds only in-frame clones, not every one. The repertoire has 150,000 to 200,000 clones, roughly 7.1% of them found once; the top ten carry approximately 0.87%. Sequencing was carried out using central memory CD4+ T cells from blood. The rearrangement uses TRBV29-1 and TRBJ2-7, with D possibly matching TRBD2 (6 bases). This sequence was found in a woman in her forties with type 1 diabetes. The CDR3 DNA reads as TGCAGCGCCGCCGGGACTTCCTACGAGCAGTACTTC. This sequence encodes CSAAGTSYEQYF.